The rows below give T cell receptor beta chains drawn from one sample of a study of blood T cell repertoires in COVID-19. Using immunoSEQ multiplex PCR, the repertoire was profiled, and TCRdb retains in-frame clones only, with some absent. The table records around 100,000 clones, 80% to 90% of them present only once. The sequencing sample was made of peripheral blood. The receptor source for this set is a man aged 80 or over with COVID-19, enrolled during active disease. Both conserved end residues are part of each CDR3.

>TRBV3-1/TRBV3-2|TRBJ2-2
CASSLGTGGRTGELFF
>TRBV19|TRBJ1-2
CASSARDRGNYGYTF
>TRBV4-3|TRBJ2-1
CASSHSSEGGGRDEQFF
>TRBV4-1|TRBJ1-4
CASSQATGGRGSLFF
>TRBV11-1|TRBJ1-1
CASSSQGQNTEAFF
>TRBV6-1|TRBJ1-5
CASSERGNSDQPQHF
>TRBV7-2|TRBJ2-7
CASSPNRGQYEQYF
>TRBV9|TRBJ2-2
CASSAPLGGDPGELFF
>TRBV7-2|TRBJ2-5
CASSPQNQETQYF
>TRBV10-3|TRBJ2-1
CAISSESYNEQFF
>TRBV28|TRBJ2-7
CASSPYTSIIYEQYF
>TRBV10-3|TRBJ2-7
CAISGTSATTSSYEQYF
>TRBV29-1|TRBJ2-7
CSVEFGTSSYEQYF
>TRBV28|TRBJ2-7
CASSQTGGTYEQYF
>TRBV15|TRBJ2-2
CATSRDIARELFF
>TRBV7-9|TRBJ2-3
CASSPRSDTQYF
>TRBV6-5|TRBJ1-5
CASTSGTGDQPQHF
>TRBV3-1/TRBV3-2|TRBJ1-5
CASSIFADQPQHF
>TRBV7-9|TRBJ2-7
CASSFTYEQYF
>TRBV18|TRBJ1-2
CASSTKTGGGYGYTF
>TRBV5-1|TRBJ1-2
CASSPQTANYGYTF
>TRBV4-2|TRBJ2-7
CASSQDSGGPYEQYF
>TRBV5-4|TRBJ1-1
CASSLVAAKNTEAFF
>TRBV18|TRBJ2-4
CASSPQDRGTENIQYF
>TRBV7-2|TRBJ1-2
CASSPQGGPYGYTF
>TRBV5-4|TRBJ2-7
CASSIPGQGAYEQYF
>TRBV6-1|TRBJ2-3
CASSETVGGPDTQYF
>TRBV2|TRBJ2-7
CASRAREVGEQYF
>TRBV5-5|TRBJ1-2
CASSLVSNYGYTF
>TRBV19|TRBJ1-4
CASSEAAVATNEKLFF
>TRBV6-6|TRBJ1-5
CASRLQGDQPQHF
>TRBV5-4|TRBJ1-1
CASSPGTRNTEAFF
>TRBV4-1|TRBJ2-5
CASSHRDIEETQYF
>TRBV11-2|TRBJ2-5
CASSTQTGVPQETQYF
>TRBV30|TRBJ2-3
CAWSLTSGRTDTQYF
>TRBV18|TRBJ2-6
CASSLGLAGSSGANVLTF
>TRBV19|TRBJ2-1
CASSKGVVGNQFF
>TRBV4-1|TRBJ2-3
CASSQDLLTGDTDTQYF
>TRBV9|TRBJ1-1
CASSVSGNTEAFF
>TRBV3-1/TRBV3-2|TRBJ1-4
CASSQDFGTVNEKLFF
>TRBV15|TRBJ2-7
CATSRGQDLYEQYF
>TRBV10-3|TRBJ2-1
CAIRSSSPRNNEQFF
>TRBV6-5|TRBJ2-7
CASRGTGPYEQYF
>TRBV13|TRBJ2-2
CASSPRTGNTGELFF
>TRBV5-5|TRBJ1-3
CASSSPGHNSGNTIYF
>TRBV9|TRBJ2-1
CASSVGGSDEQFF
>TRBV7-8|TRBJ2-7
CASRGLAGREGSYEQYF
>TRBV29-1|TRBJ2-1
CSVDRDRSYNEQFF
>TRBV19|TRBJ1-2
CASSITGQGGYTF
>TRBV4-1|TRBJ2-5
CASSQEGRGETQYF
>TRBV28|TRBJ1-2
CASSSLRDSQYYGYTF